A single sample is the source of the 9 T cell receptor beta chains below, sequenced in a study of blood T cell repertoires in COVID-19. Generated by immunoSEQ multiplex PCR, the TCRdb table keeps only in-frame clones and is missing some. The repertoire holds 240,000 or so clones, around 83% seen once, with approximately 10% in the top ten. What was sequenced was peripheral blood. The source is a woman of 80 years or more with acute or convalescent COVID-19.

The V gene is TRBV6-2 or TRBV6-3, the J gene TRBJ1-2; D is unclear. With 2 bases removed from V and 4 bases from J, the gap between germline ends came to 14 bases. The CDR3 runs to 15 residues. Germline CDR1 MNHEY, CDR2 SVGEGT. The CDR3, as DNA: TGTGCCAGCAGTTACCCTTCAGAGGCTGCCTATGGCTACACCTTC. Its protein product is CASSYPSEAAYGYTF.

This sequence joins TRBV28 and TRBJ2-1; the D gene is possibly TRBD1 (5 bases). The V and J ends lost 4 bases and 2 bases respectively, with 9 bases between them. The germline CDR1 and CDR2 sequences are MDHEN and SYDVKM. CDR3 size: 14 residues. The CDR3 loop reads CASSWVGPYNEQFF. CDR3 in DNA: TGTGCCAGCAGTTGGGTGGGGCCCTACAATGAGCAGTTCTTC.

The chain links TRBV12-3 or TRBV12-4 to TRBJ1-2, with a weak D call TRBD1 (6 bases). The ends were cut back, 6 bases at V and 2 bases at J, with 10 bases in the middle. The CDR3 runs to 13 residues. DNA for the CDR3: TGTGCCAGCAGCTCGGGACACAACTATGGCTACACCTTC. Translated: CASSSGHNYGYTF.

The chain has TRBV29-1 and TRBJ2-1; TRBD1 agrees at 7 bases. Germline V gene lookup returns CDR1 SQVTM and CDR2 ANQGSEA. The CDR3 sequence is 15 residues long. The V segment lost 5 bases and the J segment 0 bases; nucleotides outside the gene matches: 7. The CDR3, as DNA: TGCAGCGTTCCAGAGGGGGCTAGCTCCTACAATGAGCAGTTCTTC. As protein: CSVPEGASSYNEQFF.

This clone was counted a single time. The chain recombines TRBV30 with TRBJ2-2; D is perhaps TRBD1 (5 bases). CDR3 size: 14 residues. CDR1 GTSNPN and CDR2 SVGIG come from the germline V gene (reference sequence). Between the trimmed V and J ends, which lost 3 bases and 3 bases, there was a span of 11 bases. The CDR3 spells CAWSPGIYTGELFF. CDR3 DNA: TGTGCCTGGAGCCCAGGGATTTACACCGGGGAGCTGTTTTTT.

The gene calls are TRBV7-9 and TRBJ1-5; D remains unclear. The CDR3 is 18 residues long. Trimming took off 1 base at V and 2 bases at J, with 18 bases between the two ends. CDR1 and CDR2 (germline): SEHNR, FQNEAQ (reference sequence). CDR3 nucleotide sequence: TGTGCCAGCAGCTTAGTAGGACGGAGGGTCCCGGGCAATCAGCCCCAGCATTTT. It is translated as CASSLVGRRVPGNQPQHF.

The chain is built from TRBV29-1 and TRBJ2-3, with D possibly matching TRBD1 (5 bases). V lost 0 bases and J lost 0, with 16 bases in between. In germline, CDR1 is SQVTM, CDR2 ANQGSEA. The CDR3 spans 17 residues. Here the CDR3 DNA reads TGCAGCGTTGAAGATCTTCACAGGCCTACTAGCACAGATACGCAGTATTTT. This translates into CSVEDLHRPTSTDTQYF.

The chain joins TRBV9 to TRBJ1-5, with TRBD1 as a possible D gene (6 bases). The CDR3 has 15 amino acids. CDR1 SGDLS and CDR2 YYNGEE come from the germline V gene. Deletions cut 2 bases from V and 3 bases from J, with 12 bases between. The CDR3 nucleotides read TGTGCCAGCAGCGTTTCGCCAGGGGACAATCAGCCCCAGCATTTT. It specifies CASSVSPGDNQPQHF.

This clone was counted only a few times. The CDR3 loop is CASSSTGLSSSGEQYF. The CDR3 coding sequence is TGCGCCAGCAGCTCGACAGGGTTGAGTTCATCGGGCGAGCAGTACTTC. The chain uses TRBV5-1 and TRBJ2-7; 7 bases map to TRBD1. CDR3 size: 16 residues. The V gene end was trimmed by 3 bases and the J gene end by 6 bases; junction bases not matched to a gene: 15. CDR1 is SGHRS and CDR2 is YFSETQ in the germline V gene.